This T cell receptor beta chain was captured in a study of blood T cell repertoires in COVID-19. Study details: Some COVID-19 samples were acute and others convalescent; all came from the United States, Italy and Spain.

Original processing notes: Counts of nucleated cells, estimated from reference gene primer amplification, were obtained. The method was immunoSEQ multiplex PCR; TCRdb's version includes in-frame clones alone and lacks a portion of them. That table furnishes V, J and clone size, whereas the DNA furnished D and trimming. This sample has 250,000 or so clones, with over 75% found just once. The CDR3 covers 16 residues. CDR1 and CDR2 from the germline V gene are SQVTM and ANQGSEA. With V trimmed by 4 bases and J by 0 bases, 6 bases remained unmatched. The rearrangement uses TRBV29-1 and TRBJ2-1; 10 bases line up with TRBD1. What was sequenced was peripheral blood. The TCR originated in a man aged 30 to 45 who had recovered from COVID-19. The CDR3 loop is CSVVRDRGPSYNEQFF. CDR3 coding DNA: TGCAGCGTTGTAAGGGACAGGGGACCCTCCTACAATGAGCAGTTCTTC.